The present entry profiles one TCR beta chain with its context. The antigen remains unidentified. The data originate from a study of cytomegalovirus exposure and HLA in healthy donors. At the level of the study: The Caucasian-associated ancestry cluster held roughly 78% of around 380 genotyped donors. The study, taken as a whole, reports: In a later analysis, a genetic analysis reported fewer productive-TCR N-insertions in an Asian-associated ancestry cluster than the cohort average. Clonal expansion, a later analysis showed, was greater in HLA-associated TCR beta chains than in equally common others. Segments of the TCR beta V type were, in most cases, productive about 90% or about 30% of the time in an earlier analysis.

13 Jbeta primers and 60 Vbeta primers were used for the PCR. Profiled with immunoSEQ multiplex PCR; TCRdb holds only in-frame clones, not every one. The profile shows about 180,000 clones, almost 80% of them singletons. The sequencing input was PBMCs. The clonotype was recovered from a man aged 30 to 45 in good health and CMV-seronegative.

CDR3 coding DNA: TGTGCCAGCGGAAGACAGGGGTCGACTCAAGAGACCCAGTACTTC. It yields the protein CASGRQGSTQETQYF. The rearrangement joins TRBV28 to TRBJ2-5; TRBD1 matches at 8 bases. J was trimmed by 2 bases and V by 8 bases; bases with no gene match: 10. This CDR3 has 15 residues. The V gene's germline CDR1 is MDHEN and CDR2 SYDVKM.